This entry describes one T cell receptor (beta chain). The antigen remains unidentified. 60 Vbeta and 13 Jbeta primers were used in PCR. The data were produced by immunoSEQ multiplex PCR, yet TCRdb's version contains in-frame clones alone and is incomplete. This table has some 200,000 clones, about 70% appearing once. The data were taken from a study of cytomegalovirus exposure and HLA in healthy donors. Study context: Researchers previously reported finding roughly 120 million unique TCR beta sequences from 150 million to 200 million T cells.

V trimming: 1 base; J trimming: 1 base; junction bases outside the gene matches: 14. Germline V lookup: CDR1 SGHVS, CDR2 FQNEAQ. The length of the CDR3 is 20 residues. Study conclusions and caveats: In a later analysis, around 18,000 TCR beta sequences were associated with HLA alleles at 0.05 false discovery rate. Listed as cytomegalovirus-associated were around 160 TCR beta chains.

V is TRBV7-8 and J is TRBJ2-3, with 10 nucleotides matching TRBD2. This TCR was recovered from a woman younger than 45 in good health and CMV-seronegative. Sample: PBMCs. As DNA, the CDR3 is TGTGCCAGCAGCTTAGTTTTAGGTGGAGCGGGGGGGCCGCGCACAGATACGCAGTATTTT. Its protein is CASSLVLGGAGGPRTDTQYF. Drawing the rest from reference TRBV7-8 and TRBJ2-3, the complete variable domain is GAGVSQSPRYKVAKRGQDVALRCDPISGHVSLFWYQQALGQGPEFLTYFQNEAQLDKSGLPSDRFFAERPEGSVSTLKIQRTQQEDSAVYLCASSLVLGGAGGPRTDTQYFGPGTRLTVL.